Listed below are T cell receptor beta chains from one sample, sequenced in a study of OX40 agonist ivuxolimab in advanced cancers. TCRdb keeps only in-frame clones here, not all; method: immunoSEQ multiplex PCR. Here the sample spans 67,000 or so clones, over 80% being singletons. Sequenced material: CD4+ or CD8+ T cells sorted from blood, taken in a trial of the OX40 agonist ivuxolimab. The receptors here all came from an adult with an advanced solid tumor such as melanoma, head and neck, liver or kidney cancer. Both conserved end residues are part of each CDR3. The D gene is left open where the match is weak. Only some rows state a clone size, as once, few, many or a class for expanded clones.

>TRBJ1-2|.|TRBV4-3|.
TGCGCCAGCAGCCACACGTGGGCAGGGACCTATGGCTACACCTTC
CASSHTWAGTYGYTF
>TRBJ1-1|.|TRBV5-1|.
TGCGCCAGCAGCGAAGGTGCATCCGTTTTCCCTGAAGCTTTCTTT
CASSEGASVFPEAFF
>TRBJ1-5|.|TRBV4-1|.
TGCGCCAGCTCTCAGGGGTGGAATCAGCCCCAGCATTTT
CASSQGWNQPQHF
>TRBJ1-2|few|TRBV11-2|.
TGTGCCAGCAGCCCAACAATGGGCAGTTTCTATGGCTACACCTTC
CASSPTMGSFYGYTF
>TRBJ1-3|once|TRBV19|.
TGTGCCCCACACCTGGGGAGACAGGCGAACTCTGGAAACACCATATATTTT
CAPHLGRQANSGNTIYF
>TRBJ1-1|.|TRBV28|.
TGTGCCAGCAGTTTATCTCCCGGAGGGGTCACTGAAGCTTTCTTT
CASSLSPGGVTEAFF
>TRBJ2-3|.|TRBV14|TRBD2
TGTGCCAGCAGCCAGCATAGCGGGCCACTAACGCAGTATTTT
CASSQHSGPLTQYF
>TRBJ2-4|.|TRBV5-1|TRBD1
TGCGCCAGCAGCCTCGCCGACAGGGAGAAAAACATTCAGTACTTC
CASSLADREKNIQYF
>TRBJ1-2|.|TRBV9|.
TGTGCCAGCAGCGCGAGACCAGGGGAGAGGTCCTATGGCTACACCTTC
CASSARPGERSYGYTF
>TRBJ2-2|.|TRBV19|.
TGTGCCAGTAGTACCCGCCAGGGGAGCACCGGGGAGCTGTTTTTT
CASSTRQGSTGELFF
>TRBJ2-1|.|TRBV19|.
TGTGCCAGTAGCTCGGTGTGGGCAGAGCAGTTCTTC
CASSSVWAEQFF
>TRBJ2-7|.|TRBV15|TRBD1
TGTGCCACCTCCGCGACAGGGAGTGGCGAGCAGTACTTC
CATSATGSGEQYF
>TRBJ1-1|once|TRBV23-1|TRBD1
TGCGCCAGCATCTACAGGGGTTCTGAAGCTTTCTTT
CASIYRGSEAFF
>TRBJ1-2|.|TRBV28|TRBD1
TGTGCCAGCAGTCTCTTAGGACAGGCGTACACCTTC
CASSLLGQAYTF
>TRBJ2-1|.|TRBV4-1|TRBD2
TGCGCCAGCAGCCAAGGGACTAGCAACAATGAGCAGTTCTTC
CASSQGTSNNEQFF
>TRBJ2-7|.|TRBV18|.
TGTGCCAGCTCACCAGGGGGTTACGAGCAGTACTTC
CASSPGGYEQYF
>TRBJ2-7|.|TRBV7-8|.
TGTGCCAGCAGCTCACTCAGGGTATCGATTAACGAGCAGTACTTC
CASSSLRVSINEQYF
>TRBJ2-5|.|TRBV6-6|.
TGTGCCAGCAGCAGAGACAGACAGCAAGAGACCCAGTACTTC
CASSRDRQQETQYF
>TRBJ2-7|.|TRBV5-1|.
TGCGCCAGCAGCTTGCAGGGACCAGGGGGGACCTACGAGCAGTACTTC
CASSLQGPGGTYEQYF
>TRBJ2-7|.|TRBV30|.
TGTGCCTGGACCCGGACTGAGATAGCCTACGAGCAGTACTTC
CAWTRTEIAYEQYF
>TRBJ1-2|.|TRBV7-9|.
TGTGCCAGCAGCTCCTGGTCAGGGGCGGGTAACTATGGCTACACCTTC
CASSSWSGAGNYGYTF
>TRBJ2-3|.|TRBV10-1|TRBD2
TGCGCCAGCAGTGAGTCTCTAGCGGGGGGCACAGATACGCAGTATTTT
CASSESLAGGTDTQYF
>TRBJ2-7|few|TRBV11-2|TRBD1
TGTGCCAGCAGCTTCGGACAGGGGGCTGGCTACGAGCAGTACTTC
CASSFGQGAGYEQYF
>TRBJ2-7|.|TRBV28|TRBD2
TGTGCCAGCAGTTTTCAACTAGCGGGAGGGGTAAGCTCCTACGAGCAGTACTTC
CASSFQLAGGVSSYEQYF
>TRBJ1-2|.|TRBV30|.
TGTGCCTGGAGTTCTGGGCTTGGATATGGCTACACCTTC
CAWSSGLGYGYTF
>TRBJ2-2|.|TRBV7-8|.
TGTGCCAGCAGCACGGGAAGAGGCACCGGGGAGCTGTTTTTT
CASSTGRGTGELFF
>TRBJ2-1|.|TRBV5-1|TRBD2
TGCGCCAGCAGCTTTGGACTAGGCGCTTACAATGAGCAGTTCTTC
CASSFGLGAYNEQFF
>TRBJ2-1|.|TRBV7-9|.
TGTGCCAGCAGCTTCCCGGGACTTCTTAACAATGAGCAGTTCTTC
CASSFPGLLNNEQFF
>TRBJ1-1|.|TRBV28|.
TGTGCCAGCAGTCCCGGGGGGTCCGACACTGAAGCTTTCTTT
CASSPGGSDTEAFF
>TRBJ2-1|.|TRBV7-2|.
TGTGCCAGCAGCTTAGAACCCACCTACAATGAGCAGTTCTTC
CASSLEPTYNEQFF
>TRBJ1-1|.|TRBV4-3|.
TGCGCCAGCAGCCCGGGGGCGACAGGTTGGAACACTGAAGCTTTCTTT
CASSPGATGWNTEAFF
>TRBJ2-3|.|TRBV7-9|TRBD2
TGTGCCAGCAGCCCCCCGGTGCGGCTAGCGGGAGATACGCAGTATTTT
CASSPPVRLAGDTQYF
>TRBJ2-2|few|TRBV7-2|TRBD2
TGTGCCAGCAGCCGTGGGCTAGCGGGGCTAACCGGGGAGCTGTTTTTT
CASSRGLAGLTGELFF
>TRBJ1-1|.|TRBV7-9|.
TGTGCCAGCAGGGCGTCGGCGAACACTGAAGCTTTCTTT
CASRASANTEAFF
>TRBJ2-1|.|TRBV2|.
TGTGCCAGCAGGGTGACTCAGAGCTCCTACAATGAGCAGTTCTTC
CASRVTQSSYNEQFF
>TRBJ1-3|.|TRBV4-3|.
TGCGCCAGCAGCCTCGTCTGGGGGTACTCTGGAAACACCATATATTTT
CASSLVWGYSGNTIYF
>TRBJ2-5|.|TRBV7-6|TRBD2
TGTGCCAGCAGCTTAGGACTAGCGGGAGTAGAGACCCAGTACTTC
CASSLGLAGVETQYF
>TRBJ1-1|.|TRBV7-9|.
TGTGCCAGCAGCTTAATTTTGACTGAAGCTTTCTTT
CASSLILTEAFF
>TRBJ2-1|.|TRBV5-4|TRBD2
TGTGCCAGCAGACGGGCAGGGGCCGGGACTAGTCCTAATGAGCAGTTCTTC
CASRRAGAGTSPNEQFF
>TRBJ1-1|.|TRBV6-6|TRBD1
TGTGCCAGCAGTGAGCCAGGGGGCACTGAAGCTTTCTTT
CASSEPGGTEAFF
>TRBJ1-1|.|TRBV5-1|TRBD1
TGCGCCAGCAGCTTATTGGGACAGCCTTCAAACACTGAAGCTTTCTTT
CASSLLGQPSNTEAFF
>TRBJ2-1|.|TRBV11-3|TRBD2
TGTGCCAGCAGCTCCGGGACTAGCGGGAGAATTAATGAGCAGTTCTTC
CASSSGTSGRINEQFF
>TRBJ2-5|.|TRBV4-2|.
TGTGCCAGCAGCCCTGCGGGTAGCGCGCAAGAGACCCAGTACTTC
CASSPAGSAQETQYF
>TRBJ1-1|.|TRBV30|.
TGTGCCTGGAGGGCAGGCCCGATGAACACTGAAGCTTTCTTT
CAWRAGPMNTEAFF
>TRBJ1-2|.|TRBV7-8|TRBD1
TGTGCCAGCAGCTTAGAACAGGGGGATTATGGCTACACCTTC
CASSLEQGDYGYTF
>TRBJ2-1|once|TRBV6-6|.
TGTGCCAGCAGTTGGGACAATGAGCAGTTCTTC
CASSWDNEQFF
>TRBJ1-6|.|TRBV30|TRBD1
TGTGCCTGGACTTTACGCCGGGACAGTCTTAATTCACCCCTCCACTTT
CAWTLRRDSLNSPLHF
>TRBJ2-2|.|TRBV5-4|.
TGTGCCAGCAGCCCTGAAGGGTGGACCGGGGAGCTGTTTTTT
CASSPEGWTGELFF
>TRBJ1-5|.|TRBV9|.
TGTGCCAGCAGCGCCGAGGGGGACCATCAGCCCCAGCATTTT
CASSAEGDHQPQHF
>TRBJ2-2|.|TRBV6-1|.
TGTGCCAGCAGTCGTGGCATAGAGGGCGGGGAGCTGTTTTTT
CASSRGIEGGELFF
>TRBJ2-1|.|TRBV7-2|TRBD2
TGTGCCAGCAGCTTAAAGTCTAGCGGATTCTCCTACAATGAGCAGTTCTTC
CASSLKSSGFSYNEQFF
>TRBJ2-1|.|TRBV9|.
TGTGCCAGCACTGGCGGGGATAGCTCCTACAATGAGCAGTTCTTC
CASTGGDSSYNEQFF
>TRBJ2-2|.|TRBV28|TRBD1
TGTGCCAGCATGGACAGGGCGAACACCGGGGAGCTGTTTTTT
CASMDRANTGELFF
>TRBJ2-3|.|TRBV5-1|.
TGCGCCAGCAGGATGAGAGCCGAACTGTCGGATACGCAGTATTTT
CASRMRAELSDTQYF
>TRBJ1-5|few|TRBV19|.
TGTGCCACCGGAACCGACAGAGAACAGCCCCAGCATTTT
CATGTDREQPQHF
>TRBJ1-2|.|TRBV6-5|TRBD1
TGTGCCAGCAGTCGACAGGGGACCCCTGGCTACACCTTC
CASSRQGTPGYTF
>TRBJ2-3|.|TRBV4-3|.
TGCGCCAGCAGTCCCGGGGCCCAACGGACGACGCAGTATTTT
CASSPGAQRTTQYF
>TRBJ2-3|.|TRBV4-1|.
TGCGCCAGCAGCCAAGTACAAAGCACAGATACGCAGTATTTT
CASSQVQSTDTQYF
>TRBJ1-2|.|TRBV7-2|TRBD1
TGTGCCAGCAGCTCAGCAGCTCCGACAGGGGTGGGAGGCTACACCTTC
CASSSAAPTGVGGYTF